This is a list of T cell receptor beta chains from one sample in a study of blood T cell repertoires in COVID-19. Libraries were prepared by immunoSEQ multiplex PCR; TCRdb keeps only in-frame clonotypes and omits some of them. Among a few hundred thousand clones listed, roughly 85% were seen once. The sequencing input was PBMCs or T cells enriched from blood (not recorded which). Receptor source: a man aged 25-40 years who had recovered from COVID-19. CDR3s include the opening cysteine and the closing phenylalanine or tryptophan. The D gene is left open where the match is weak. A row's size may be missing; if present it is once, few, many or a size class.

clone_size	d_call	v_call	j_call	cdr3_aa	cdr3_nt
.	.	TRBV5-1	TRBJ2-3	CASSFAGHTDTQYF	TGCGCCAGCAGCTTCGCGGGGCACACAGATACGCAGTATTTT
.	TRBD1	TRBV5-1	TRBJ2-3	CASSLRQGKDTQYF	TGCGCCAGCAGCCTGCGACAGGGTAAAGATACGCAGTATTTT
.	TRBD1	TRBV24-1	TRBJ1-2	CATSDSGTGSRYGYTF	TGTGCCACCAGTGACTCCGGGACAGGGTCTCGCTATGGCTACACCTTC
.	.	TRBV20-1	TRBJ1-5	CSASRGGGGNQPQHF	TGCAGTGCTAGTCGGGGGGGCGGTGGCAATCAGCCCCAGCATTTT
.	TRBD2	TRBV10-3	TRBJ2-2	CASSRILAGVVTGELFF	TGTGCCAGCTCTAGGATTCTAGCGGGGGTTGTCACCGGGGAGCTGTTTTTT
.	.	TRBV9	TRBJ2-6	CASSVDWAPSGANVLTF	TGTGCCAGCAGCGTAGATTGGGCCCCCTCTGGGGCCAACGTCCTGACTTTC
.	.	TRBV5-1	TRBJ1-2	CASSLDNRETNGYTF	TGCGCCAGCAGCTTGGATAACAGGGAGACGAATGGCTACACCTTC
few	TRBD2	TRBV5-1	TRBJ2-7	CASSLFAGDDEQYF	TGCGCCAGCAGCTTGTTCGCGGGGGACGACGAGCAGTACTTC
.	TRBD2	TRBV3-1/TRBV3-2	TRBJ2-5	CASSQAGGGKTQYF	TGTGCCAGCAGCCAAGCGGGGGGAGGGAAGACCCAGTACTTC
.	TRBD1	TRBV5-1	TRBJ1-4	CASSLGQGHEKLFF	TGCGCCAGCAGCTTGGGACAGGGTCATGAAAAACTGTTTTTT
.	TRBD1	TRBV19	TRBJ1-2	CASKTGDRGGYGYTF	TGTGCCAGCAAGACGGGGGACAGGGGAGGCTATGGCTACACCTTC
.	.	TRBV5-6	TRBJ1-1	CASSLAAWAEAFF	TGTGCCAGCAGCTTGGCGGCTTGGGCCGAAGCTTTCTTT
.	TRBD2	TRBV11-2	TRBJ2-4	CASSPFKAGVRNIQYF	TGTGCCAGCAGCCCCTTTAAAGCGGGGGTCCGAAACATTCAGTACTTC
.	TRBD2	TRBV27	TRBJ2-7	CASSFLAGGYEQYF	TGTGCCAGCAGTTTTCTAGCGGGGGGCTACGAGCAGTACTTC
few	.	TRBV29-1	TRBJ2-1	CSVVPVSHNEQFF	TGCAGCGTTGTCCCTGTGTCCCACAATGAGCAGTTCTTC
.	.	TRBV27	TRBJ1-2	CASSLIGLAGYGYTF	TGTGCCAGCAGTTTAATAGGCCTGGCGGGCTATGGCTACACCTTC
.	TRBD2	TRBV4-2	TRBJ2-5	CASSPPTSGGTQETQYF	TGTGCCAGCAGCCCACCGACTAGCGGGGGGACACAAGAGACCCAGTACTTC
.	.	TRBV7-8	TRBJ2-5	CASSLKSWELQETQYF	TGTGCCAGCAGCTTAAAGTCATGGGAGCTCCAAGAGACCCAGTACTTC
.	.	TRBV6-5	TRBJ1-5	CASRRLEINQPQHF	TGTGCCAGCAGACGCCTTGAGATTAATCAGCCCCAGCATTTT
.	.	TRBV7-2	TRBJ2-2	CASSLGSHTGELFF	TGTGCCAGCAGCTTAGGTTCTCACACCGGGGAGCTGTTTTTT
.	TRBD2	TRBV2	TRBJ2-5	CASSGRTSITETQYF	TGTGCCAGCAGTGGCAGGACTAGTATTACTGAGACCCAGTACTTC
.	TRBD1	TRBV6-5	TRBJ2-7	CASSRLGTGEYEQYF	TGTGCCAGCAGTCGGTTGGGGACAGGGGAATACGAGCAGTACTTC
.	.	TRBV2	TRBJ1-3	CASSLSTGSTIYF	TGTGCCAGCAGTCTCAGTACAGGCAGCACCATATATTTT
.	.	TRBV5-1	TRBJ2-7	CASSLLAGYEQYF	TGCGCCAGCAGCTTGTTGGCAGGCTACGAGCAGTACTTC
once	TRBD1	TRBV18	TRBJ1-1	CASSGQGGRAFF	TGTGCCAGCTCGGGACAGGGAGGAAGAGCTTTCTTT
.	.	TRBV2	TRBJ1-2	CASRYPRGPYGYTF	TGTGCCAGCAGGTACCCTAGGGGTCCCTATGGCTACACCTTC
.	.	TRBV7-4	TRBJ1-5	CASSLGRGGGQPQHF	TGTGCCAGCAGCTTAGGGCGGGGGGGCGGTCAGCCCCAGCATTTT
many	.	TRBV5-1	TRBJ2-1	CASSGKGGATSYNEQFF	TGCGCCAGCAGCGGCAAGGGCGGGGCTACGTCCTACAATGAGCAGTTCTTC
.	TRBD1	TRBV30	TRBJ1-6	CAWRTGVNSYNSPLHF	TGTGCCTGGAGGACAGGGGTGAACTCCTATAATTCACCCCTCCACTTT
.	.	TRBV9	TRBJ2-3	CASSPPARDTDTQYF	TGTGCCAGCAGCCCCCCCGCCAGGGACACAGATACGCAGTATTTT
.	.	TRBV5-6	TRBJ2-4	CASSEWIGDIAKNIQYF	TGTGCCAGCAGCGAATGGATAGGGGATATAGCCAAAAACATTCAGTACTTC
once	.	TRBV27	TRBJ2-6	CASRLGTGILSGANVLTF	TGTGCCAGCAGACTTGGAACAGGGATTCTCTCTGGGGCCAACGTCCTGACTTTC
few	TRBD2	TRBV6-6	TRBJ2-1	CASSRGGGAMASYNEQFF	TGTGCCAGCAGTCGAGGCGGGGGGGCTATGGCTTCCTACAATGAGCAGTTCTTC
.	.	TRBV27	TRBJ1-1	CASSFVQMNTEAFF	TGTGCCAGCAGTTTTGTCCAAATGAACACTGAAGCTTTCTTT
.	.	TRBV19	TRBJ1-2	CASSVTTATNYGYTF	TGTGCCAGTAGTGTAACGACAGCCACGAACTATGGCTACACCTTC